This passage covers 14 T cell receptor beta chains from one sample sequenced in a study of blood T cells in healthy people across ages. Combining a sample-barcoded 5' primer with a J-beta primer mix, a second PCR ran for about 6 to 12 cycles. MiXCR was run by TCRdb on the 5' RACE reads, yielding one entry per CDR3 protein. The table shows hundreds of thousands of distinct CDR3 sequences, with 22% occurring only once. Sequenced sample: blood. The receptor set was obtained from a man between 65 and 85 years old in good health.

V usage is TRBV4-3 and J usage is TRBJ2-1; D may match TRBD1 or TRBD2 (6 bases each). The DNA end lines up better with TRBJ2-7; the J call may be wrong. This CDR3 contains 16 residues. Looked up from germline, CDR1 is LGHNA and CDR2 is YSLEER. CDR3 residues: CASSQVLLGGIYEQYF. The CDR3 bases are TGCGCCAGCAGCCAAGTTCTTTTGGGGGGCATCTACGAGCAGTACTTC.

The chain joins TRBV5-5 to TRBJ2-3; 12 bases agree with TRBD2. The CDR3 contains 16 residues. Germline V CDR1 and CDR2: SGHKS, YYEKEE (reference sequence). J gave up 5 bases and V 3 bases, and 7 bases lay outside the gene matches. CDR3 loop: CASSSLAGGLRDTQYF. The CDR3 region has the DNA TGTGCCAGCAGCTCCCTAGCGGGGGGGCTCAGAGATACGCAGTATTTT.

This clonotype was counted at least ten times. CDR3 sequence (DNA): TGCAGTGCTGATCCCTCAACAGGGTTGGGGAACATTCAGTACTTC. It specifies CSADPSTGLGNIQYF. The chain carries TRBV20-1 and TRBJ2-4, with D possibly TRBD1 on 6 matching bases. V dropped 5 bases and J dropped 7 bases, with 21 bases sitting between them. The CDR3 length is 15 residues. Germline-derived CDR1 and CDR2 are DFQATT and SNEGSKA (reference sequence).

The chain employs TRBV10-3 and TRBJ2-5, with D perhaps being TRBD1 or TRBD2 (6 bases each). V lost 3 bases, J lost 4 bases, and 9 bases lay in between. CDR1 is ENHRY and CDR2 is SYGVKD in the germline V gene. The CDR3 has 13 amino acids. In DNA form, the CDR3 reads TGTGCCATCAGTGATGGGGGGCGAGAGACCCAGTACTTC. Residues: CAISDGGRETQYF.

The V gene is TRBV5-1, the J gene TRBJ2-4; either TRBD1 or TRBD2 may fit D (5 bases each). The CDR3 extends over 13 amino acids. Germline V gene data show CDR1 as SGHRS and CDR2 as YFSETQ. Deletions cut 5 bases from V and 2 bases from J, with 8 bases between. CDR3 residues: CASSSGPKNIQYF. The CDR3 DNA reads TGCGCCAGCAGTTCGGGACCCAAAAACATTCAGTACTTC.

The V gene is TRBV7-6, the J gene TRBJ2-5; weak D call: TRBD2 (7 bases). Germline V gene data show CDR1 as SGHVS and CDR2 as FNYEAQ. V was trimmed by 3 bases and J by 5 bases, leaving 19 bases between them. The CDR3 sequence is 16 residues long. This CDR3 is CASSFFPPGGRETQYF. In DNA form, the CDR3 reads TGTGCCAGCAGCTTTTTCCCACCGGGGGGCCGGGAGACCCAGTACTTC.

Turning to this clonotype: The junction departs from the called germline gene at one end, perhaps through a read error. The CDR3 DNA follows: TGCGCCAGCAGCCACGAGAGGACAGTGTCAACCGAAGCTTTCTTT. Protein product: CASSHERTVSTEAFF. The chain carries TRBV11-2 and TRBJ1-1; a weak D match, TRBD1 (6 bases). Looked up from germline, CDR1 is SGHAT and CDR2 is FQNNGV. CDR3 length: 15 residues. Full variable domain (remainder filled in from reference TRBV11-2 and TRBJ1-1): EAGVAQSPRYKIIEKRQSVAFWCNPISGHATLYWYQQILGQGPKLLIQFQNNGVVDDSQLPKDRFSAERLKGVDSTLKIQPAKLEDSAVYLCASSHERTVSTEAFFGQGTRLTVV.

The rearrangement uses TRBV5-1 and TRBJ2-1; 8 nucleotides agree with TRBD1. V lost 2 bases, J lost 5 bases, and 9 bases stayed unmatched. The CDR3 is 16 residues long. Germline assignment: CDR1 SGHRS and CDR2 YFSETQ. CDR3 sequence: CASSFRVTGVNNEQFF. CDR3 sequence (DNA): TGCGCCAGCAGCTTTCGGGTGACAGGGGTAAACAATGAGCAGTTCTTC.

The chain carries TRBV7-7 and TRBJ2-1, with 9 bases identical to TRBD2. This CDR3 is built from 14 residues. The J segment lost 5 bases and the V segment lost 5 bases, leaving 4 bases of the junction unmatched. The germline gives CDR1 SSHAT, CDR2 FNYEAQ (reference sequence). The CDR3 DNA is TGTGCCAGCAGCCGGCGGGGGGGAAACAATGAGCAGTTCTTC. Translating gives CASSRRGGNNEQFF.

The V gene is TRBV12-3 or TRBV12-4, the J gene TRBJ1-3; D may be TRBD1 (6 bases). The germline V and J ends were trimmed by 8 bases and 0 bases, with 11 bases remaining between them. This CDR3 has 14 residues. The CDR3 DNA reads TGTGCCAGCGGGGGGGGCCCCTCTGGAAACACCATATATTTT. Translation gives CASGGGPSGNTIYF.

In its sample, this clonotype was seen once. The junction does not match germline at one end; this may be a read error. The rearrangement links TRBV6-6 to TRBJ2-1, with D uncertain. The CDR3 contains 13 residues. In germline, CDR1 is MNHNY, CDR2 SVGAGI (reference sequence). The DNA for the CDR3 is TGTGCCAGCAGTTACCGTACCATCAATGAACAGTTCTTC. Its protein is CASSYRTINEQFF.

The V and J genes are TRBV7-8 and TRBJ2-3, with 7 bases identical to TRBD2. V was clipped by 10 bases and J by 4 bases; unmatched bases: 8. From germline, CDR1 is SGHVS and CDR2 FQNEAQ. The CDR3 totals 13 residues. CDR3 sequence reads: CAISTGGADTQYF. In nucleotides, the CDR3 is TGTGCCATCTCGACTGGGGGGGCAGATACGCAGTATTTT. The full variable domain, its missing parts supplied by reference TRBV7-8 and TRBJ2-3, is GAGVSQSPRYKVAKRGQDVALRCDPISGHVSLFWYQQALGQGPEFLTYFQNEAQLDKSGLPSDRFFAERPEGSVSTLKIQRTQQEDSAVYLCAISTGGADTQYFGPGTRLTVL.

This clonotype was seen only a few times. The chain recombines TRBV29-1 with TRBJ2-7, with TRBD2 matching over 7 bases. The CDR3 is made up of 16 amino acids. Looked up from germline, CDR1 is SQVTM and CDR2 is ANQGSEA. J was trimmed by 5 bases and V by 4 bases; bases with no gene match: 17. CDR3 residues: CSVVGSSGGVGDEQYF. The CDR3 DNA reads TGCAGCGTTGTAGGGTCTAGCGGTGGAGTAGGGGACGAGCAGTACTTC.

This chain connects TRBV6-6 to TRBJ1-2; D uncertain. CDR1 and CDR2 (germline): MNHNY, SVGAGI (reference sequence). This CDR3 has 12 residues. The V end lost 2 bases, the J end lost 8 bases, and 9 bases lay between the germline ends. CDR3 DNA sequence: TGTGCCAGCAGTTACGTAAGGTCCGGCTACACCTTC. It is translated as CASSYVRSGYTF.